This T cell receptor (beta chain) was obtained from a study of blood T cell repertoires in COVID-19. In the study overall: Researchers got acute and convalescent COVID-19 samples from the United States, Italy and Spain. The analysed material was cDNA or gDNA that came from T cells, B-cell-depleted T cells, or PBMCs.

Germline-derived CDR1 and CDR2 are MGHRA and YSYEKL. V was pared by 3 bases and J by 1 base, with 15 bases between. The CDR3 runs to 16 residues. In the study's own analysis: Reference gene primer amplification yielded estimated nucleated cell counts. Only in-frame clones appear in the TCRdb table, and some are missing; sequencing was by immunoSEQ multiplex PCR. V, J and clone size derive from that table, while D and trimming were established from the DNA sequence. The sample lists 110,000 or so clones; roughly nine tenths were seen once. The clonotype comes from a human donor in a cohort sampled during active COVID-19. V usage is TRBV4-1 and J usage is TRBJ1-1, with a tentative D call TRBD1 (6 bases). Sequencing input: peripheral blood. The CDR3: CASSHLTPGQNTEAFF. Written as DNA, the CDR3 is TGCGCCAGCAGCCATCTTACTCCGGGACAGAACACTGAAGCTTTCTTT.